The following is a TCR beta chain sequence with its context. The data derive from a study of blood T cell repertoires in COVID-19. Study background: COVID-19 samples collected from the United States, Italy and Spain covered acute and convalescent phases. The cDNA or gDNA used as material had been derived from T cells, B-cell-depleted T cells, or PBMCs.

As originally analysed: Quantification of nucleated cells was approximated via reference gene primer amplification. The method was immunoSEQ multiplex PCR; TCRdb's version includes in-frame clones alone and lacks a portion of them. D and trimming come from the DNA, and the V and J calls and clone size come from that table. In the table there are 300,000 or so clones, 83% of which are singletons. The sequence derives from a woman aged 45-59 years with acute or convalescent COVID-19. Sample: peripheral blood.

CDR3 DNA sequence: TGTGCCAGCAGCACCGTCCACAGTTGGCCCCCCACAGATACGCAGTATTTT. It specifies CASSTVHSWPPTDTQYF. This chain connects TRBV7-2 to TRBJ2-3; D is unclear. Germline CDR1 is SGHTA and CDR2 is FQGNSA. This CDR3 has 17 amino acids. Trimming removed 5 bases at V and 2 bases at J, with 20 bases between. The full variable domain, its missing parts supplied by reference TRBV7-2 and TRBJ2-3, is GAGVSQSPSNKVTEKGKDVELRCDPISGHTALYWYRQSLGQGLEFLIYFQGNSAPDKSGLPSDRFSAERTGGSVSTLTIQRTQQEDSAVYLCASSTVHSWPPTDTQYFGPGTRLTVL.